A selection of T cell receptor beta chains follows, all from one sample in a study of cytomegalovirus exposure and HLA in healthy donors. This table comes from immunoSEQ multiplex PCR, and its TCRdb copy is limited to in-frame clones, with some not included. The table lists under 200,000 clones, roughly 74% of them singletons. Sequencing input: PBMCs. These receptors all stem from a woman aged 40 to 50 in good health and CMV-seropositive. The CDR3 runs from the conserved cysteine through the conserved F or W. The order of the fields is V gene, D gene, J gene, CDR3 DNA, CDR3 protein. The D gene is left open where the match is weak.

>TRBV5-1|.|TRBJ2-3
TGCGCCAGCAGCTTGGGACATAGCGTGTCGGATACGCAGTATTTT
CASSLGHSVSDTQYF
>TRBV27|TRBD1|TRBJ1-1
TGTGCCAGCAGTTCCGGGACAGGGCCTGAAGCTTTCTTT
CASSSGTGPEAFF
>TRBV15|TRBD1|TRBJ2-2
TGTGCCACCAGCAGAGATCTAACAGGGGGAACCGGGGAGCTGTTTTTT
CATSRDLTGGTGELFF
>TRBV10-1|.|TRBJ1-1
TGCGCCAGCAGCGACACGAACACTGAAGCTTTCTTT
CASSDTNTEAFF
>TRBV28|.|TRBJ2-3
TGTGCCAGCAGGACTTCCCTGACAGATACGCAGTATTTT
CASRTSLTDTQYF
>TRBV5-1|.|TRBJ2-3
TGCGCCAGCAGCCCAATAATAGTTTCTAGCACAGATACGCAGTATTTT
CASSPIIVSSTDTQYF
>TRBV18|.|TRBJ1-3
TGTGCCAGCTCACCCGAAACAGGGACCTTCTCTGGAAACACCATATATTTT
CASSPETGTFSGNTIYF
>TRBV28|TRBD1|TRBJ1-5
TGTGCCAGCAGGGTGGGTCAGGGGGCTGGCAATCAGCCCCAGCATTTT
CASRVGQGAGNQPQHF
>TRBV11-3|TRBD1|TRBJ1-5
TGTGCCAGCACCGAGGGGGCCGAATATAGCAATCAGCCCCAGCATTTT
CASTEGAEYSNQPQHF
>TRBV9|.|TRBJ2-3
TGTGCCAGCAGCGTGAGCTCGAACACAGATACGCAGTATTTT
CASSVSSNTDTQYF
>TRBV2|.|TRBJ1-4
TGTGCCAGCAGTGGGGTTGGAGGGAGGTATGAAAAACTGTTTTTT
CASSGVGGRYEKLFF